This TCR beta chain emerged from a study of monozygotic twins with inflammatory bowel disease. Points from the study as a whole: Findings did not support one strong IBD-associated signal or clonotype. Twins with IBD had fewer clonotypes in common with others than healthy twins, particularly during disease activity.

TCRdb reanalyzed the 5' RACE reads and collapses them to one entry per CDR3 protein, without DNA. Across over 120,000 distinct CDR3 sequences, the top ten clones capture 1% to 1.5% of the sample. With respect to this clonotype: The antigen is not known.

The CDR3 loop spans 15 amino acids. Per the germline V gene, CDR1 is SGHTA and CDR2 is FQGTGA. V gene TRBV7-3 combines with J gene TRBJ1-2; TCRdb returns TRBD1, unconfirmable since there is no DNA. Sequenced sample: blood. The receptor comes from a human donor with ulcerative colitis or Crohn's disease, or a healthy co-twin of an affected twin (not recorded which). This CDR3 reads CASSLKVGETYGYTF. Filled out from reference TRBV7-3 and TRBJ1-2, the complete variable domain reads GAGVSQTPSNKVTEKGKYVELRCDPISGHTALYWYRQSLGQGPEFLIYFQGTGAADDSGLPNDRFFAVRPEGSVSTLKIQRTERGDSAVYLCASSLKVGETYGYTFGSGTRLTVV.